This T cell receptor beta chain was sequenced in a study of blood T cells in healthy people across ages. Germline loops: CDR1 LGHNA, CDR2 YNFKEQ. The V end was cut by 4 bases, the J end by 2 bases, with 26 bases between. The CDR3 contains 20 residues. A second PCR of 7 to 11 cycles used a sample-barcoded 5' primer and a J-beta primer mix. TCRdb redid the calling of the 5' RACE reads with MiXCR, one entry per CDR3 protein. The table has fewer than 800,000 distinct CDR3 sequences, about 21% seen once; the top ten hold roughly 3.6%. Sequenced input: blood. The receptor was derived from a man between 65 and 80 years old in good health. The chain has TRBV4-2 and TRBJ2-2, with D possibly matching TRBD1 (9 bases). The CDR3 is CASSRGGQGTSGGNTGELFF. The CDR3 nucleotides read TGTGCCAGCAGCCGAGGGGGACAGGGCACTAGCGGAGGTAACACCGGGGAGCTGTTTTTT.